This T cell receptor (beta chain) was captured in a study of identical twins. The study, taken as a whole, reports: Whereas memory repertoires showed no such difference, abundant cord blood beta clonotypes carried fewer insertions.

There are 13 residues in the CDR3. Germline CDR1 is MNHEY and CDR2 is SVGEGT. V dropped 6 bases and J dropped 10 bases, with 16 bases sitting between them. Concerning this clonotype itself: Its cognate antigen is unknown.

Healthy Caucasians supplied all donations. Via MiXCR, TCRdb re-called the 5' RACE reads, giving one row per CDR3 protein. The sample comprises 350,000 to 450,000 distinct CDR3 sequences, approximately 18% of which are singletons, and roughly an eighth rests with the top ten. The chain employs TRBV6-2 or TRBV6-3 and TRBJ2-1, with D unclear. The specimen sequenced was naive T cells sorted from blood. This sequence originates from a man aged 45-65 years in good health. CDR3 nucleotides: TGTGCCAGCAGCCCCGGACGTGTGGGCGAGCAGTTCTTC. Translated, it gives CASSPGRVGEQFF.